This T cell receptor beta chain was recorded in a study of T cells after yellow fever vaccination. Looking at the study overall: It was SMART-Seq v4 Ultra Low Input that prepared the fractions with low cell numbers. General study findings and limits: Bulk-population clonotypes that are abundant could appear as contaminants in FACS-sorted repertoires. Few clonotypes appeared in both CD4 and CD8 compartments.

Each CDR3 protein gets one entry after TCRdb re-called the 5' RACE reads with MiXCR. Altogether a few hundred thousand distinct CDR3 sequences are present, roughly an eighth being singletons, with the ten largest covering approximately 3.3%. Note on this clonotype: Its antigen is undetermined.

This CDR3 is 15 amino acids long. The germline CDR1 and CDR2 sequences are SGHAT and FQNNGV. Germline trimming cut 5 bases from V and 2 bases from J; bases unmatched to any gene: 6. The source of this sequence is a man aged 18 to 29 who received the YFV17D yellow fever vaccine. The sequencing here drew on CD4+ T cells sorted from PBMCs, taken 15 days after the yellow fever booster vaccination. The chain combines TRBV11-2 with TRBJ2-7, with 10 nucleotides matching TRBD2. CDR3 protein: CASSRLAGGPYEQYF. CDR3 nucleotide sequence: TGTGCCAGCAGCAGACTAGCGGGCGGCCCCTACGAGCAGTACTTC.